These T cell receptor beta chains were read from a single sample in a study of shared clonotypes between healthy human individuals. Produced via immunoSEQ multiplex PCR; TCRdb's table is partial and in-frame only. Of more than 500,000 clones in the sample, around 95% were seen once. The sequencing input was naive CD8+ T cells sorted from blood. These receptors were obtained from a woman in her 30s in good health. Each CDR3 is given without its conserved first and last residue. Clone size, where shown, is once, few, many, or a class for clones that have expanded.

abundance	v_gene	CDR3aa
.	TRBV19	ASTGRGPGEKLF
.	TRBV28	ASSTPEEGNYGYT
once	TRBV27	ASSPQPSYEQY
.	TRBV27	ASSLRGRSSYGYT
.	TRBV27	ASSLFTSGRTGELF
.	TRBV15	ATSSPGTGDYGYT
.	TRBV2	ASSETGGIFPEAF
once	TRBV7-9	ASSLGFGVNQPQH
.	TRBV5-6	ASSFGEGSYEQY
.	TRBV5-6	ASSLWGSNQPQH
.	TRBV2	ASGKPRRYNEQF
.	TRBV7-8	ASSLGLAGGAYEQY
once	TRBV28	ASSGTSWVVTDTQY
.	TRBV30	AWSTGSGANVLT
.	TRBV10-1	ASVGNRASGNTIY
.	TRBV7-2	ASSRTGFLDSYEQY
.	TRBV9	ASSVRLAGHNEQF
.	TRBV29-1	SVAGTSGSRGNIQY